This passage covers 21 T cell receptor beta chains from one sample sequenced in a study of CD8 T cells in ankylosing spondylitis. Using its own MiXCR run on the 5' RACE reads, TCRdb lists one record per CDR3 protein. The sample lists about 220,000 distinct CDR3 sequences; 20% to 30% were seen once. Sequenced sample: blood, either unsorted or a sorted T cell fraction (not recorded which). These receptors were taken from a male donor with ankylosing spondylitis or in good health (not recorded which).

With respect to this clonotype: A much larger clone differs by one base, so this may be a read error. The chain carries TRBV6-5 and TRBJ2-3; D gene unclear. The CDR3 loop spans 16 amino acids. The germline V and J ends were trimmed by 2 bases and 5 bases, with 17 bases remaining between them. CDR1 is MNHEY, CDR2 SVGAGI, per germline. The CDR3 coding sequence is TGTGCCAGCAGTTACGTGGGGTGGGGTGGCATAGATACGCAGTATTTT. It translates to CASSYVGWGGIDTQYF.

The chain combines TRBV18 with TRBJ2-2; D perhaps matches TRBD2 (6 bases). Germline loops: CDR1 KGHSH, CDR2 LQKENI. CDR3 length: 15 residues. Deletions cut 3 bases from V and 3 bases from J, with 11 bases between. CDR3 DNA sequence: TGTGCCAGCTCACCTGAGGGAGGCCACACCGGGGAGCTGTTTTTT. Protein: CASSPEGGHTGELFF.

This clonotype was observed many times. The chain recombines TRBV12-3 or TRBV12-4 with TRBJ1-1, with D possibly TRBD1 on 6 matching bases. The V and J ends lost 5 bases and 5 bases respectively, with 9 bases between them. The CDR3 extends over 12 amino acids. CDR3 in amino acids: CASSRGGTEAFF. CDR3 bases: TGTGCCAGCAGTAGAGGGGGTACTGAAGCTTTCTTT.

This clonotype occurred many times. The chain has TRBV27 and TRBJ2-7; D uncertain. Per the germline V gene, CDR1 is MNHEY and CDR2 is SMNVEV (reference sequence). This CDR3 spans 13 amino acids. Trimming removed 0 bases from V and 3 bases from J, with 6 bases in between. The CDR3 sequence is CASSLSPNYEQYF. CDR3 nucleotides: TGTGCCAGCAGTTTATCACCTAACTACGAGCAGTACTTC.

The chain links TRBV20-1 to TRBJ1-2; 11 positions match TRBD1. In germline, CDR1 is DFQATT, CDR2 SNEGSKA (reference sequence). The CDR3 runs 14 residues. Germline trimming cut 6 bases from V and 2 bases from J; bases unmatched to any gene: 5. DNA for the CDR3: TGCAGTGCCCACGGACAGGGGGCAAACTATGGCTACACCTTC. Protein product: CSAHGQGANYGYTF.

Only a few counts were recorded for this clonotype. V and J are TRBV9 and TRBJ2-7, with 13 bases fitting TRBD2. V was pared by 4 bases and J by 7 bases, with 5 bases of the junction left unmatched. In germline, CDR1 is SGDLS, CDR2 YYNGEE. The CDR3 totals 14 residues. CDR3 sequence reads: CASSPRTSGGEQYF. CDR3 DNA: TGTGCCAGCAGCCCCCGGACTAGCGGGGGAGAGCAGTACTTC.

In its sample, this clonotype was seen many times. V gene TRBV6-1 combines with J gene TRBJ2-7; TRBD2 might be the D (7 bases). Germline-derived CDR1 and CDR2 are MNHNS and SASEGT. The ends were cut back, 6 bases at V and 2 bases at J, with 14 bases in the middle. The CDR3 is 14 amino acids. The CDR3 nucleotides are TGTGCCAGCAGGCAAGGGGGGGGGACCTACGAGCAGTACTTC. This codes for CASRQGGGTYEQYF.

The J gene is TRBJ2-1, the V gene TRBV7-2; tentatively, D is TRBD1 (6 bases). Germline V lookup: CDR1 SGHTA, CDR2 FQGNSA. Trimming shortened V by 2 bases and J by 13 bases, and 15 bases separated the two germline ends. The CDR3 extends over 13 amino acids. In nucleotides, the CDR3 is TGTGCCAGCAGCTTAAACAGGGCGGTCGAACAGTTCTTC. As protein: CASSLNRAVEQFF.

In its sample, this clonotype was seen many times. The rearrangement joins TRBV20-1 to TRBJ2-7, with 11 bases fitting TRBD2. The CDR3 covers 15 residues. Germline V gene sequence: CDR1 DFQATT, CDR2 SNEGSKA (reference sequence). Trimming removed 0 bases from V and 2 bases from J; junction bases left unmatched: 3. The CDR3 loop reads CSARDGTSGTYEQYF. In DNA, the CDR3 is TGCAGTGCTAGAGATGGGACTAGCGGAACCTACGAGCAGTACTTC.

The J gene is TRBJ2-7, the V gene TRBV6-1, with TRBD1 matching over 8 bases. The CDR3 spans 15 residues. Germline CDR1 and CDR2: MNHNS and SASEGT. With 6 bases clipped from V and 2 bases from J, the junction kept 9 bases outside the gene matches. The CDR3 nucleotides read TGTGCCAGCAGCTCGACGACAGGGGTGACCTACGAGCAGTACTTC. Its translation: CASSSTTGVTYEQYF.

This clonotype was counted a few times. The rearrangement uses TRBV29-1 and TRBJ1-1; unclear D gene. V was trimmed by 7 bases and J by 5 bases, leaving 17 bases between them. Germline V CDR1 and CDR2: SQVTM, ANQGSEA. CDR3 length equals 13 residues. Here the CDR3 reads CSANLRGWTEAFF. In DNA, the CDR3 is TGCAGCGCCAACCTTCGAGGGTGGACTGAAGCTTTCTTT.

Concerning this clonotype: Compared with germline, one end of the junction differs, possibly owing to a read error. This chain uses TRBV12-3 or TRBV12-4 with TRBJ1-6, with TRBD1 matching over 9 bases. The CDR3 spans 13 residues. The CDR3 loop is CASGRTGDTPLPF. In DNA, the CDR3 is TGTGCCAGCGGACGGACAGGGGACACACCCCTCCCCTTT.

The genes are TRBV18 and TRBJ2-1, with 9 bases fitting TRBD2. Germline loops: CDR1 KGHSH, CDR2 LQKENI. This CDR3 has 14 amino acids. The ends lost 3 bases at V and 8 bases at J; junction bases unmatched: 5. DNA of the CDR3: TGTGCCAGCTCACCGGGCGGGAGGGCCGATGAGCAGTTCTTC. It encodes CASSPGGRADEQFF.

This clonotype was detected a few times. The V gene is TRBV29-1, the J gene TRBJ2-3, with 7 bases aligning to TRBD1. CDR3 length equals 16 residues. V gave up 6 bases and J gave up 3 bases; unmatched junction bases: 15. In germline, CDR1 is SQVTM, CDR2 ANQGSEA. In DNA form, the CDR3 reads TGCAGCGTGGTTCCATTGGGGGACAGTTTGACAGATACGCAGTATTTT. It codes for CSVVPLGDSLTDTQYF.

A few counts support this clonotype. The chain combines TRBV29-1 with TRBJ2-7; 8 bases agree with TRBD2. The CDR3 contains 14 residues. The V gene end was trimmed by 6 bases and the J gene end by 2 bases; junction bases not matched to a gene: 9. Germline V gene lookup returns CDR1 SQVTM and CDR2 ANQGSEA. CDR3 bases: TGCAGCGTCGCCCATAGCGGGGTGCCCTACGAGCAGTACTTC. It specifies CSVAHSGVPYEQYF.

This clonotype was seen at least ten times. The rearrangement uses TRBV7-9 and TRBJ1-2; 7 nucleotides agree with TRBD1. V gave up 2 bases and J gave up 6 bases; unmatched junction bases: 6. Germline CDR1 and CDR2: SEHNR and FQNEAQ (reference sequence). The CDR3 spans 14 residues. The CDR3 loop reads CASSLTGTANGYTF. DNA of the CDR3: TGTGCCAGCAGCTTAACCGGGACAGCGAATGGCTACACCTTC.

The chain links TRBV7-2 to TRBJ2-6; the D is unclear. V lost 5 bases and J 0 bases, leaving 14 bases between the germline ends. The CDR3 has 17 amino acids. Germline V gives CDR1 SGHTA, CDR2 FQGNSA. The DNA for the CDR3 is TGTGCCAGCAGCCGCCTCCGGGCCCGCTCTGGGGCCAACGTCCTGACTTTC. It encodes CASSRLRARSGANVLTF.

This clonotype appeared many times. CDR3 sequence reads: CASSQDGTHEQYF. DNA for the CDR3: TGTGCCAGCAGCCAAGACGGGACTCACGAGCAGTACTTC. The chain carries TRBV3-1 and TRBJ2-7, with a possible D match to TRBD2 (6 bases). V lost 0 bases and J lost 5, with 8 bases in between. CDR3 length: 13 residues. Germline CDR1 LGHDT, CDR2 YNNKEL (reference sequence).

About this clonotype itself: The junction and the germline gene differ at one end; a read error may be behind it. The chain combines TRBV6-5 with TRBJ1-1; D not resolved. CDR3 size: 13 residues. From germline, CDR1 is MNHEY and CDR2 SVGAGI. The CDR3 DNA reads TGTGCCAGCAGTTCTCGCAGATTAAGCGTCGGGATCTTT. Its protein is CASSSRRLSVGIF.

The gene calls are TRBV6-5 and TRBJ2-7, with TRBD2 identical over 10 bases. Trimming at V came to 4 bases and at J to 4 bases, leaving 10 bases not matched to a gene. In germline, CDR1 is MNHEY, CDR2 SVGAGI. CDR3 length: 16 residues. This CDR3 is CASSFASGSFRYEQYF. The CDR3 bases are TGTGCCAGCAGTTTCGCTAGCGGGAGTTTCCGGTACGAGCAGTACTTC.

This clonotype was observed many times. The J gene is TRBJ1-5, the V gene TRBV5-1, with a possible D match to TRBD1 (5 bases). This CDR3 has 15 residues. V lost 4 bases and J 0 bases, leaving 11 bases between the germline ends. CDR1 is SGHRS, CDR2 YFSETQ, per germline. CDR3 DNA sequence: TGCGCCAGCAGCGTCTCAGGGTTTAGCAATCAGCCCCAGCATTTT. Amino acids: CASSVSGFSNQPQHF.